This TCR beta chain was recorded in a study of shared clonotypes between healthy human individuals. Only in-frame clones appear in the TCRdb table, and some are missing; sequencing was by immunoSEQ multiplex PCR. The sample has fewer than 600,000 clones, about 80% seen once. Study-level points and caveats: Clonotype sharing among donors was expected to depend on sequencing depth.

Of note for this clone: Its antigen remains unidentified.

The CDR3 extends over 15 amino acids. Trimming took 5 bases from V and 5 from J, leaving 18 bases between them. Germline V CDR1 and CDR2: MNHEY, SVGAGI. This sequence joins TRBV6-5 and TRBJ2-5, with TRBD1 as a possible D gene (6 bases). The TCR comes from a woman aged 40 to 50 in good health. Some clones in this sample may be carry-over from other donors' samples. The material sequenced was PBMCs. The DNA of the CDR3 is TGTGCCAGCAGTGGCGACAGGACCACTTTGGAGACCCAGTACTTC. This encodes CASSGDRTTLETQYF.